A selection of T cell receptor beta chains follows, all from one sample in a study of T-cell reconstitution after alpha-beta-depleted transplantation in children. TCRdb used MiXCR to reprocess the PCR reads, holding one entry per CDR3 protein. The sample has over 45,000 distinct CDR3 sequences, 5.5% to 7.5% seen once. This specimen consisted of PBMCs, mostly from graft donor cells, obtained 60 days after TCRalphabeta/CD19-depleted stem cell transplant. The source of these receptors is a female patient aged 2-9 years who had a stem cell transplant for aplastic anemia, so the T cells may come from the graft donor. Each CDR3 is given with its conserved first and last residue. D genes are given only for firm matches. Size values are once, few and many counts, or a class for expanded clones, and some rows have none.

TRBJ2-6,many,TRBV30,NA,CAWSEGGANVLTF,TGTGCCTGGAGTGAGGGAGGGGCCAACGTCCTGACTTTC
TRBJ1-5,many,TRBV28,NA,CASSLSRVGNQPQHF,TGTGCCAGCAGTTTAAGCAGGGTTGGCAATCAGCCCCAGCATTTT
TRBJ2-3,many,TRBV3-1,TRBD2,CASSSSGRTQYF,TGTGCCAGCAGCTCTAGCGGGAGAACGCAGTATTTT
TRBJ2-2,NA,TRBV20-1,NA,CSARSVLTGELFF,TGCAGTGCTAGATCTGTCCTCACCGGGGAGCTGTTTTTT
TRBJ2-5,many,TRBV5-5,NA,CASSLYHQETQYF,TGTGCCAGCAGCTTGTATCACCAAGAGACCCAGTACTTC
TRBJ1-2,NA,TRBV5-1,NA,CASSLNPQGSSNYGYTF,TGCGCCAGCAGCTTGAATCCACAGGGCTCTTCTAACTATGGCTACACCTTC
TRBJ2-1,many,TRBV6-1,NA,CASSEAPRLHYNEQFF,TGTGCCAGCAGTGAAGCGCCGCGACTGCACTACAATGAGCAGTTCTTC
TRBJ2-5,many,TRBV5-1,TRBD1,CASSLDRGWETQYF,TGCGCCAGCAGCTTGGACAGGGGATGGGAGACCCAGTACTTC
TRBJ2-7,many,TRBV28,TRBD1,CASRGQGKSYEQYF,TGTGCCAGCAGGGGACAGGGTAAATCCTACGAGCAGTACTTC
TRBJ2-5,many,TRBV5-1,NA,CASSSGVGETQYF,TGCGCCAGCAGTTCCGGGGTGGGGGAGACCCAGTACTTC
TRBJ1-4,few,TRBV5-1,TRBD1,CASSLGSGTGPAREKLFF,TGCGCCAGCAGCTTGGGATCCGGGACAGGTCCGGCCCGTGAAAAACTGTTTTTT
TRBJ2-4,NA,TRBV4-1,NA,CASSQEEARVGNIQYF,TGCGCCAGCAGCCAAGAAGAGGCCCGTGTGGGAAACATTCAGTACTTC
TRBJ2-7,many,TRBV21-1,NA,CASSKERRGSSYEQYF,TGTGCCAGCAGCAAAGAGAGGCGGGGTAGCTCCTACGAGCAGTACTTC
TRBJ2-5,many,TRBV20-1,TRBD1,CSAPSGTGRGETQYF,TGCAGTGCGCCGTCCGGGACAGGGCGAGGAGAGACCCAGTACTTC
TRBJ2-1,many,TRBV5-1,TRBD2,CASRRGYSGSDNEQFF,TGCGCCAGCAGAAGGGGATATAGCGGGAGCGACAATGAGCAGTTCTTC
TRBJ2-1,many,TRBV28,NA,CATITRSYNEQFF,TGTGCCACCATAACTAGGTCCTACAATGAGCAGTTCTTC
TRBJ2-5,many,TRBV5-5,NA,CASSSFTSETQYF,TGTGCCAGCAGCTCTTTCACATCGGAGACCCAGTACTTC
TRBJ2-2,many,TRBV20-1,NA,CSARRGRPGEGCTGELFF,TGCAGTGCTAGAAGGGGGAGACCGGGGGAGGGATGCACCGGGGAGCTGTTTTTT
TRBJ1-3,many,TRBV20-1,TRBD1,CSATGGFGNTIYF,TGCAGTGCCACAGGGGGCTTTGGAAACACCATATATTTT
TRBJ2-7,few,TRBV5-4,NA,CASSRSIGTKGGGEQYF,TGTGCCAGCAGCCGTAGCATCGGGACTAAAGGGGGAGGGGAGCAGTACTTC
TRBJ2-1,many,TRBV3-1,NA,CASSQIRHEQFF,TGTGCCAGCAGCCAAATCCGGCATGAGCAGTTCTTC
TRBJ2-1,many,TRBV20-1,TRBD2,CSARLAGVYEQFF,TGCAGTGCGAGACTAGCGGGGGTCTATGAGCAGTTCTTC
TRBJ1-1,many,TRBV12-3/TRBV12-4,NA,CASSFLMNTEAFF,TGTGCCAGCTCCTTTTTGATGAACACTGAAGCTTTCTTT
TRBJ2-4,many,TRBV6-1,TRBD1,CASTRDREVGYF,TGTGCCAGCACCCGGGACAGGGAGGTTGGGTACTTC
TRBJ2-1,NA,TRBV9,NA,CASSVRWGTYNEQFF,TGTGCCAGCAGCGTACGTTGGGGCACCTACAATGAGCAGTTCTTC
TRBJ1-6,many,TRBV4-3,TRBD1,CASSQGGQGYPYNSPLHF,TGCGCCAGCAGCCAAGGGGGACAGGGGTACCCCTATAATTCACCCCTCCACTTT
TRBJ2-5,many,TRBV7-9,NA,CASSFPLAIQETQYF,TGTGCCAGCAGCTTCCCCCTCGCGATACAAGAGACCCAGTACTTC
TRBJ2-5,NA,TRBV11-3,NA,CASSATTSTETQYF,TGTGCCAGCAGCGCTACAACCTCCACAGAGACCCAGTACTTC
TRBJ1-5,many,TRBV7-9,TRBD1,CASSLAGGIGGAQPQHF,TGTGCCAGCAGCTTAGCGGGGGGGATAGGGGGCGCTCAGCCCCAGCATTTT
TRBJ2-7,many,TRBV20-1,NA,CSARNSHTYEQYF,TGCAGTGCTAGAAACAGCCACACCTACGAGCAGTACTTC
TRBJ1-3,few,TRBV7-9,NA,CASSLRSSGNTIYF,TGTGCCAGCAGCTTAAGGAGCTCTGGAAACACCATATATTTT
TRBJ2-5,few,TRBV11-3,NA,CASSLPPEETQYF,TGTGCCAGCAGCCTCCCCCCGGAGGAGACCCAGTACTTC
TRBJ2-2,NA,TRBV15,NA,CATSRDPGNAGELFF,TGTGCCACCAGCAGAGATCCAGGGAACGCCGGGGAGCTGTTTTTT
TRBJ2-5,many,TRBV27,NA,CASSFFPYQETQYF,TGTGCCAGCAGTTTTTTCCCCTACCAAGAGACCCAGTACTTC
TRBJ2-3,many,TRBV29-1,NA,CSVVLAGRYTQYF,TGCAGCGTTGTTCTCGCGGGACGATATACGCAGTATTTT